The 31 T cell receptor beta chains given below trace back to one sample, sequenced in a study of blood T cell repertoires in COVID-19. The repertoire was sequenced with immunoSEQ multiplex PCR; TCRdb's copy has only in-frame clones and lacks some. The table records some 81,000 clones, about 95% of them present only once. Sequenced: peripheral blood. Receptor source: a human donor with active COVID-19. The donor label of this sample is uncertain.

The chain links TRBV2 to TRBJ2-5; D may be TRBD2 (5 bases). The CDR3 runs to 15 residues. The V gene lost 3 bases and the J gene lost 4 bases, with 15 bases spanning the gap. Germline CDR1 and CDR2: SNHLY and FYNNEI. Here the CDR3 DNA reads TGTGCCAGCAGTGACAGAGGGATGGAGGCAGAGACCCAGTACTTC. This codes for CASSDRGMEAETQYF.

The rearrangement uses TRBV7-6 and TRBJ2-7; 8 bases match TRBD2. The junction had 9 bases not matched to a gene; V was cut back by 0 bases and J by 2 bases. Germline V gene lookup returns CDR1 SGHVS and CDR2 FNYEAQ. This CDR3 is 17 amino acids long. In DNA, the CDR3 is TGTGCCAGCAGCTTAGCTTCTCTAGCGGGTACCCCCTACGAGCAGTACTTC. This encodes CASSLASLAGTPYEQYF.

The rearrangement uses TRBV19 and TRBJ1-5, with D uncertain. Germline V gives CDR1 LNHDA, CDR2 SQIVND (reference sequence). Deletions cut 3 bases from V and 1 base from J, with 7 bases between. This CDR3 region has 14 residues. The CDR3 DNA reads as TGTGCCAGTAGTATGGGAGGAAGCAATCAGCCCCAGCATTTT. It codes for CASSMGGSNQPQHF.

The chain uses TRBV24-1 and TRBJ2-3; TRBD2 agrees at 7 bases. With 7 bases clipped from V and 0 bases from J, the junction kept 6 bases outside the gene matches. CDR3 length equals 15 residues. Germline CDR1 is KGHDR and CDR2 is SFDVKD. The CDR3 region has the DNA TGTGCCACCAGGGCTAGCGGTGCTAGCACAGATACGCAGTATTTT. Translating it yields CATRASGASTDTQYF.

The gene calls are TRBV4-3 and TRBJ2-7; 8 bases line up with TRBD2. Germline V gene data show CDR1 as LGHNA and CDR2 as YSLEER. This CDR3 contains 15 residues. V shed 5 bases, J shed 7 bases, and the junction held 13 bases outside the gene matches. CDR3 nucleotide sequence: TGCGCCAGCAGCTACATAGCGGGACGGCCGGGTGAGCAGTACTTC. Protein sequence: CASSYIAGRPGEQYF.

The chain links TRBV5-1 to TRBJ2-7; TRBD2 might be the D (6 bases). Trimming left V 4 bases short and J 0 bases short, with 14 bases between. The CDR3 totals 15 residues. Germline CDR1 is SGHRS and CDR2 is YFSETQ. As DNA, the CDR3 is TGCGCCAGCAGCCCCGGGGTAGCGGTCTCCTACGAGCAGTACTTC. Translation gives CASSPGVAVSYEQYF.

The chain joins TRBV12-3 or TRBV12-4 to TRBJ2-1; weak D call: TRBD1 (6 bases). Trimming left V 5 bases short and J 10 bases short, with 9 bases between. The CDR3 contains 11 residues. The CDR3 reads CASSGTWEQFF. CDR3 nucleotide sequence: TGTGCCAGCAGTGGGACATGGGAGCAGTTCTTC.

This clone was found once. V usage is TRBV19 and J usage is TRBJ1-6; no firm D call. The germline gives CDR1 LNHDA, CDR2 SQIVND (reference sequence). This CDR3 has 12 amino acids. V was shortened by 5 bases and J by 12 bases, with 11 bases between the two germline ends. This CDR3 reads CASSPLRGPLHF. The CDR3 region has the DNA TGTGCCAGTAGTCCACTCCGTGGACCCCTCCACTTT. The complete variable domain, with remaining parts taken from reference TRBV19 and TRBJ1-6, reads DGGITQSPKYLFRKEGQNVTLSCEQNLNHDAMYWYRQDPGQGLRLIYYSQIVNDFQKGDIAEGYSVSREKKESFPLTVTSAQKNPTAFYLCASSPLRGPLHFGNGTRLTVT.

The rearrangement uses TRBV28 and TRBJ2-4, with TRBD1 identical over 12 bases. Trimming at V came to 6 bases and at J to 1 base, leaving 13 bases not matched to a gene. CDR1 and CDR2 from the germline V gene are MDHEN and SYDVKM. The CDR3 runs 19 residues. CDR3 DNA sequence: TGTGCCAGCAGCCCCCTCGCTGGGACAGGGGGCATGGCCAAAAACATTCAGTACTTC. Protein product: CASSPLAGTGGMAKNIQYF.

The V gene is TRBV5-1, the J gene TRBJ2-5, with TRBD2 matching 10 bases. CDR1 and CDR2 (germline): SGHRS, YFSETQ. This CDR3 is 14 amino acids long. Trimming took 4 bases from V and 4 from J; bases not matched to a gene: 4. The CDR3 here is CASSRSSGRETQYF. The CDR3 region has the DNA TGCGCCAGCAGCCGTTCTAGCGGGAGAGAGACCCAGTACTTC.

The CDR3 spells CASSGAGTGLIGELFF. The CDR3 bases are TGTGCCAGCAGCGGAGCCGGGACAGGGTTAATCGGGGAGCTGTTTTTT. The chain has TRBV9 and TRBJ2-2; 9 nucleotides line up with TRBD1. V lost 3 bases, J lost 7 bases, and 10 bases stayed unmatched. CDR3 length: 16 amino acids. Germline lookup yields CDR1 SGDLS and CDR2 YYNGEE.

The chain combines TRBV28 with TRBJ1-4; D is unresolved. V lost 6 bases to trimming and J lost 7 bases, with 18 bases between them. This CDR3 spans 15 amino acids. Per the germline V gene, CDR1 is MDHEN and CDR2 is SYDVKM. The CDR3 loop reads CASRDWQAQAEKLFF. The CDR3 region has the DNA TGTGCCAGCAGGGATTGGCAGGCCCAGGCTGAAAAACTGTTTTTT.

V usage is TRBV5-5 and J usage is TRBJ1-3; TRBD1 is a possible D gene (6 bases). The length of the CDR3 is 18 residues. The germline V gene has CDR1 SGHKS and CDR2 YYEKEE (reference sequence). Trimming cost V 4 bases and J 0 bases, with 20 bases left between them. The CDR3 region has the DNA TGTGCCAGCAGCACCCTTTCGGGGGGCGAAGGCTCTGGAAACACCATATATTTT. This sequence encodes CASSTLSGGEGSGNTIYF. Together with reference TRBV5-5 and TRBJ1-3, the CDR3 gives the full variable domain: DAGVTQSPTHLIKTRGQQVTLRCSPISGHKSVSWYQQVLGQGPQFIFQYYEKEERGRGNFPDRFSARQFPNYSSELNVNALLLGDSALYLCASSTLSGGEGSGNTIYFGEGSWLTVV.

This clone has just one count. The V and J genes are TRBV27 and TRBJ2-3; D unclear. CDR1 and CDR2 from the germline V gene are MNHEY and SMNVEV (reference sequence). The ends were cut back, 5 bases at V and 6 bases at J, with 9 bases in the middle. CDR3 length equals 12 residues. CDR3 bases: TGTGCCAGCAGTCTCGCCGGGGATACGCAGTATTTT. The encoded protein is CASSLAGDTQYF.

Here the CDR3 reads CASSGLTGALDNEQFF. DNA of the CDR3: TGCGCCAGCAGCGGGTTGACAGGGGCTCTTGACAATGAGCAGTTCTTC. The V and J genes are TRBV5-1 and TRBJ2-1, with 8 bases identical to TRBD1. V shed 4 bases, J shed 5 bases, and the junction held 11 bases outside the gene matches. Germline CDR1 and CDR2: SGHRS and YFSETQ. The CDR3 is 16 amino acids.

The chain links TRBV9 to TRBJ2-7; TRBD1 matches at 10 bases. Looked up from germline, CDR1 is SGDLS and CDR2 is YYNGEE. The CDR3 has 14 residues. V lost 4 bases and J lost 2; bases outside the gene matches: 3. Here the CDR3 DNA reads TGTGCCAGCAGCAGGACAGGGGGGACCTACGAGCAGTACTTC. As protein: CASSRTGGTYEQYF.

The CDR3 DNA is TGCGCCAGCAGCCTCATGTCCGGGACAGGGCCCACAGATACGCAGTATTTT. This translates into CASSLMSGTGPTDTQYF. V and J are TRBV5-1 and TRBJ2-3; 9 nucleotides line up with TRBD1. With V trimmed by 4 bases and J by 2 bases, 11 bases remained unmatched. The CDR3 loop spans 17 amino acids. The germline CDR1 and CDR2 sequences are SGHRS and YFSETQ.

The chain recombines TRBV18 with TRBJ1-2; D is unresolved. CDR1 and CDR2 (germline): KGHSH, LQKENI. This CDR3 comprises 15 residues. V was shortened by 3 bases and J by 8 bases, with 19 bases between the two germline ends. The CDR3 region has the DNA TGTGCCAGCTCACCGAGGGCAGCGGACTTTGGAGGCTACACCTTC. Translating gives CASSPRAADFGGYTF.

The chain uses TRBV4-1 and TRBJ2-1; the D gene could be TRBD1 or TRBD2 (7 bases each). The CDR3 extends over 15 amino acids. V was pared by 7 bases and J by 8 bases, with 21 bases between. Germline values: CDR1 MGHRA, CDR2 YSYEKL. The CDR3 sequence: CASTQGEGRGDEQFF. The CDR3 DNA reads TGCGCCAGCACCCAGGGGGAGGGCCGAGGTGATGAGCAGTTCTTC.

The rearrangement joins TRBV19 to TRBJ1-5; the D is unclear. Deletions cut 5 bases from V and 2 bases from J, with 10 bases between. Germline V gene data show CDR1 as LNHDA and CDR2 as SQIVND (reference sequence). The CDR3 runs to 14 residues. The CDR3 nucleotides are TGTGCCAGTAGTGGCCAGGCCCGCAATCAGCCCCAGCATTTT. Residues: CASSGQARNQPQHF.

The CDR3 sequence: CSVGGRGWDEQYF. CDR3 nucleotide sequence: TGCAGCGTTGGCGGCAGGGGGTGGGACGAGCAGTACTTC. V is TRBV29-1 and J is TRBJ2-7, with TRBD1 matching over 7 bases. CDR3 length equals 13 residues. Losses at the gene ends were 4 bases for V and 5 bases for J; bases not matched to a gene: 8. The germline gives CDR1 SQVTM, CDR2 ANQGSEA.

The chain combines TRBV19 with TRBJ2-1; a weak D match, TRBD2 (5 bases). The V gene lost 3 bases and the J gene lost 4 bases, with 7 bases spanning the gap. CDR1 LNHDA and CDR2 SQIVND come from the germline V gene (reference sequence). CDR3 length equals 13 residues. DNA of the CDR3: TGTGCCAGTAGTATGGGAGCGTACAATGAGCAGTTCTTC. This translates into CASSMGAYNEQFF.

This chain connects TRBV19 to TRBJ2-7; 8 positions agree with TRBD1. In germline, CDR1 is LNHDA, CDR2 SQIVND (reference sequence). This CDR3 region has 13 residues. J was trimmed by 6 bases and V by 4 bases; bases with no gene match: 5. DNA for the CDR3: TGTGCCAGTAGTACCCGGACAGGGCGCGAGCAGTACTTC. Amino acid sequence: CASSTRTGREQYF.

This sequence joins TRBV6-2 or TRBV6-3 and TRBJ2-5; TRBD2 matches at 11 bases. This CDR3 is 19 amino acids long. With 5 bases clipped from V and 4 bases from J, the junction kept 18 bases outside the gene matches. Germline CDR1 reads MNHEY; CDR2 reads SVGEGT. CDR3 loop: CASSSRGTSGPTRVETQYF. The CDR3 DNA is TGTGCCAGCAGTAGCCGCGGGACTAGCGGACCTACAAGGGTAGAGACCCAGTACTTC.

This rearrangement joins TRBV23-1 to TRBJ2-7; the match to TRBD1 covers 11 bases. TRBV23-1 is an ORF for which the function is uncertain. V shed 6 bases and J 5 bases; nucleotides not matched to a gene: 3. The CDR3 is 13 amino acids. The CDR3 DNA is TGCGCCAGCAGAGGACAGGGGGCTCACGAGCAGTACTTC. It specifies CASRGQGAHEQYF.

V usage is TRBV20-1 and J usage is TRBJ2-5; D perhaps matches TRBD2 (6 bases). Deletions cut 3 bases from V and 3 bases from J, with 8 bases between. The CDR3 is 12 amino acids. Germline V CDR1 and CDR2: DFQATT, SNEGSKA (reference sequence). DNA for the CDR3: TGCAGTGCTAGTTGGGGGGAAGAGACCCAGTACTTC. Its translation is CSASWGEETQYF.

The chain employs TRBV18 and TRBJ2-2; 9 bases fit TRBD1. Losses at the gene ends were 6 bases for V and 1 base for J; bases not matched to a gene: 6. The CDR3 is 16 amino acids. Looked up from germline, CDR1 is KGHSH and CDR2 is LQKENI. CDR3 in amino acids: CASSQQGAGNTGELFF. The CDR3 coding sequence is TGTGCCAGCTCTCAACAGGGGGCCGGGAACACCGGGGAGCTGTTTTTT.

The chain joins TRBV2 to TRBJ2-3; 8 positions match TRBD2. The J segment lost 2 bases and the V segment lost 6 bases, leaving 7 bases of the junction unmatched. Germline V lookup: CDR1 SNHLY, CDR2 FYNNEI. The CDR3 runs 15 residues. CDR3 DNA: TGTGCCAGCAGGGGACTAGGGATCAACACAGATACGCAGTATTTT. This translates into CASRGLGINTDTQYF.

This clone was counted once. The CDR3 sequence: CASSLAQGVGAEAFF. The CDR3 DNA reads as TGCGCCAGCAGCTTGGCACAGGGCGTAGGCGCTGAAGCTTTCTTT. This chain links TRBV5-1 with TRBJ1-1; possibly TRBD1 for D (6 bases). Germline CDR1 SGHRS, CDR2 YFSETQ. CDR3 length equals 15 residues. Trimming cost V 0 bases and J 6 bases, with 15 bases left between them.

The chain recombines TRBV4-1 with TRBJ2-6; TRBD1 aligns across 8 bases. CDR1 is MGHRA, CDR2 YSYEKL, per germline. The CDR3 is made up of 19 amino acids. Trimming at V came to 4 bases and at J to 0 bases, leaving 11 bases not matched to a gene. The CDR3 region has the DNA TGCGCCAGCAGCCCCCACCACCGGGACAGGATCTCTGGGGCCAACGTCCTGACTTTC. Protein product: CASSPHHRDRISGANVLTF.

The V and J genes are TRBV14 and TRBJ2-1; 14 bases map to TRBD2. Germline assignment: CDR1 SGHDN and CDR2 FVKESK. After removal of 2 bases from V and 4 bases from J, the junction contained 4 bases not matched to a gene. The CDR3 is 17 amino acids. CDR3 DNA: TGTGCCAGCAGCCAAACCCGGACTAGCGGGAGGTACAATGAGCAGTTCTTC. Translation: CASSQTRTSGRYNEQFF.